This TCR beta chain was sequenced in a study of Ad26.COV2.S vaccination and SARS-CoV-2 variants. General study points: Higher spike-specific TCR breadth was found in vaccine recipients than in placebo recipients. Similar non-spike TCR breadth was seen in vaccine and placebo recipients. The breadth of spike-specific CD8+ and CD4+ T cell responses after vaccination was reportedly substantial.

TCRdb's table, derived via immunoSEQ multiplex PCR, lists solely in-frame clones and lacks some. The data hold roughly 180,000 clones, with 87% observed a single time. This clone showed up just once. Its specificity is unknown. Germline CDR1 is SEHNR and CDR2 is FQNEAQ (reference sequence). V was cut by 6 bases and J by 7 bases, with 18 bases left in between. The CDR3 contains 14 residues. This TCR was recovered from a human donor who had recovered from COVID-19. The sample in question was peripheral blood, obtained after recovery from COVID-19. This sequence joins TRBV7-9 and TRBJ1-1, with a weak D call TRBD1 (6 bases). CDR3 loop: CASRSTGQKLEAFF. Written as DNA, the CDR3 is TGTGCCAGCAGAAGTACCGGACAGAAACTTGAAGCTTTCTTT. Together with reference TRBV7-9 and TRBJ1-1, the CDR3 gives the full variable domain: DTGVSQNPRHKITKRGQNVTFRCDPISEHNRLYWYRQTLGQGPEFLTYFQNEAQLEKSRLLSDRFSAERPKGSFSTLEIQRTEQGDSAMYLCASRSTGQKLEAFFGQGTRLTVV.